These 31 T cell receptor beta chains came from one sample sequenced in a study of Ad26.COV2.S vaccination and SARS-CoV-2 variants. Described treatment: approximately 18 received Ad26.COV2.S at low or high dose, single or two shots; about 5 received placebo; per-sample allocation not given. All samples were drawn on day 63, counting from the first vaccine or placebo injection. Libraries were prepared by immunoSEQ multiplex PCR; TCRdb keeps only in-frame clonotypes and omits some of them. The sample yields roughly 300,000 clones, around 89% seen once. The sample consisted of peripheral blood, taken in a trial of Ad26.COV2.S vaccine versus placebo. The receptors were gathered from a person between 18 and 65 years old who received the Ad26.COV2.S COVID-19 vaccine or a placebo.

This chain joins TRBV28 and TRBJ2-7; 8 bases align to TRBD1. The CDR3 sequence is 18 residues long. Germline lookup yields CDR1 MDHEN and CDR2 SYDVKM. V lost 5 bases and J lost 3; bases outside the gene matches: 18. CDR3 coding DNA: TGTGCCAGCAGTCCCCGGGGCAGGGGGCGACTGAACTACTACGAGCAGTACTTC. Its translation: CASSPRGRGRLNYYEQYF.

V gene TRBV30 combines with J gene TRBJ1-4; possible D gene TRBD1, 6 bases. Per the germline V gene, CDR1 is GTSNPN and CDR2 is SVGIG (reference sequence). The CDR3 covers 15 residues. Trimming took 0 bases from V and 6 from J, leaving 14 bases between them. The CDR3 loop is CAWSVQGATDEKLFF. The CDR3 bases are TGTGCCTGGAGTGTACAGGGAGCAACCGATGAAAAACTGTTTTTT.

J is TRBJ1-2 and V is TRBV4-3; the D is unclear. V lost 0 bases, J lost 8 bases, and 13 bases lay in between. Germline-derived CDR1 and CDR2 are LGHNA and YSLEER. The CDR3 has 14 residues. The CDR3 DNA reads as TGCGCCAGCAGCCAAGACTACGGACCTAGGGGCTACACCTTC. Translating gives CASSQDYGPRGYTF.

This clone came up once. V is TRBV5-1 and J is TRBJ2-2; 8 bases are shared with TRBD1. Germline values: CDR1 SGHRS, CDR2 YFSETQ. The junction had 5 bases not matched to a gene; V was cut back by 4 bases and J by 6 bases. The CDR3 is made up of 14 amino acids. CDR3 loop: CASSARQGPGELFF. In nucleotides, the CDR3 is TGCGCCAGCAGCGCCCGACAGGGGCCCGGGGAGCTGTTTTTT.

The chain carries TRBV11-3 and TRBJ2-2; the match to TRBD2 covers 11 bases. The CDR3 is 15 amino acids. V was pared by 5 bases and J by 5 bases, with 4 bases of the junction left unmatched. Looked up from germline, CDR1 is SGHNT and CDR2 is YENEEA. The CDR3 nucleotides are TGTGCCAGCAGCCCCCGGACTAGCGGGACCGGGGAGCTGTTTTTT. It encodes CASSPRTSGTGELFF.

This clone occurred once. In nucleotides, the CDR3 is TGTGCCAGCAGCCAGAGGACCGGGGGTCCAGGTGAGACCCAGTACTTC. This gives the protein CASSQRTGGPGETQYF. The V gene is TRBV14, the J gene TRBJ2-5; TRBD2 is a possible D gene (6 bases). The CDR3 length is 16 residues. V was shortened by 3 bases and J by 5 bases, with 19 bases between the two germline ends. Germline CDR1 reads SGHDN; CDR2 reads FVKESK. The full variable domain, with the rest looked up from reference TRBV14 and TRBJ2-5, is EAGVTQFPSHSVIEKGQTVTLRCDPISGHDNLYWYRRVMGKEIKFLLHFVKESKQDESGMPNNRFLAERTGGTYSTLKVQPAELEDSGVYFCASSQRTGGPGETQYFGPGTRLLVL.

The CDR3 region is CASSLSGPPDEQYF. The DNA of the CDR3 is TGTGCCAGCAGCTTATCGGGGCCCCCGGACGAGCAGTACTTC. The genes are TRBV7-3 and TRBJ2-7; D tentatively reads TRBD1 or TRBD2 (5 bases each). Germline V CDR1 and CDR2: SGHTA, FQGTGA. V lost 2 bases, J lost 5 bases, and 13 bases lay in between. The length of the CDR3 is 14 residues.

This chain uses TRBV6-5 with TRBJ2-1; TRBD1 agrees at 8 bases. Germline assignment: CDR1 MNHEY and CDR2 SVGAGI. This CDR3 is 13 amino acids long. Trimming took 6 bases from V and 7 from J; bases not matched to a gene: 5. CDR3: CASSRTGWNEQFF. The CDR3, as DNA: TGTGCCAGCAGCCGGACAGGGTGGAATGAGCAGTTCTTC.

The chain carries TRBV7-3 and TRBJ1-1; TRBD1 is a possible D gene (5 bases). The CDR3 consists of 18 residues. Germline assignment: CDR1 SGHTA and CDR2 FQGTGA. The germline V and J ends were trimmed by 5 bases and 12 bases, with 34 bases remaining between them. The CDR3 DNA follows: TGTGCCAGCAGCCCCGCCCGGACAAAGACTCCAATGTACGGGAGAACTTTCTTT. It is translated as CASSPARTKTPMYGRTFF. The whole variable domain, remainder taken from reference TRBV7-3 and TRBJ1-1, is GAGVSQTPSNKVTEKGKYVELRCDPISGHTALYWYRQSLGQGPEFLIYFQGTGAADDSGLPNDRFFAVRPEGSVSTLKIQRTERGDSAVYLCASSPARTKTPMYGRTFFGQGTRLTVV.

The chain links TRBV19 to TRBJ1-2; the match to TRBD1 covers 12 bases. The length of the CDR3 is 15 residues. In germline, CDR1 is LNHDA, CDR2 SQIVND (reference sequence). V lost 5 bases and J lost 4; bases outside the gene matches: 5. CDR3 DNA sequence: TGTGCCAGTAGTTCCCGGGACAGGGGGCTCTATGGCTACACCTTC. Translated, it gives CASSSRDRGLYGYTF.

About this clone itself: Other nucleotide sequences from this sample produce the same CDR3. The rearrangement links TRBV7-2 to TRBJ1-5; no clear D gene. The V gene's germline CDR1 is SGHTA and CDR2 FQGNSA. Deletions cut 2 bases from V and 4 bases from J, with 6 bases between. The CDR3 is 13 residues long. The CDR3 DNA is TGTGCCAGCAGCTTAAGACGGAATCAGCCCCAGCATTTT. Protein: CASSLRRNQPQHF.

V is TRBV7-5 and J is TRBJ2-2; the table's D call, TRBD2, has no DNA check behind it. TRBV7-5 is an annotated pseudogene. This CDR3 has 16 residues. The CDR3 bases are TGTGCCAGAAGCCCGGGACTAGCGGGAGGAGACGGGGAGCTGTTTTTT. Protein: CARSPGLAGGDGELFF.

The rearrangement joins TRBV5-1 to TRBJ2-1; no reliable D call. CDR3 length: 12 residues. Germline CDR1 and CDR2: SGHRS and YFSETQ. Trimming shortened V by 4 bases and J by 4 bases, and 6 bases separated the two germline ends. The CDR3 loop is CASSPTYNEQFF. CDR3 in DNA: TGCGCCAGCAGCCCCACTTACAATGAGCAGTTCTTC.

The rearrangement joins TRBV5-4 to TRBJ1-2; 7 bases match TRBD1. The CDR3 has 15 residues. The germline V gene encodes CDR1 SGHNT and CDR2 YYREEE (reference sequence). Trimming at V came to 4 bases and at J to 0 bases, leaving 6 bases not matched to a gene. DNA of the CDR3: TGTGCCAGCAGCCCGAACGGACAGGCTAACTATGGCTACACCTTC. Translating gives CASSPNGQANYGYTF.

The chain couples TRBV11-2 to TRBJ2-7; no definite D call. Germline V CDR1 and CDR2: SGHAT, FQNNGV. V was trimmed by 2 bases and J by 3 bases, leaving 8 bases between them. This CDR3 has 13 residues. CDR3 coding DNA: TGTGCCAGCAGCTTATTACCCATCTACGAGCAGTACTTC. It translates to CASSLLPIYEQYF.

This clone appeared a single time. The chain links TRBV20-1 to TRBJ2-6; D possibly corresponds to TRBD2 (5 bases). With 3 bases removed from V and 1 base from J, the gap between germline ends came to 10 bases. The CDR3 spans 15 residues. Germline CDR1 reads DFQATT; CDR2 reads SNEGSKA (reference sequence). The CDR3 sequence: CSASGPGSGANVLTF. Written as DNA, the CDR3 is TGCAGTGCTAGTGGCCCGGGGTCTGGGGCCAACGTCCTGACTTTC.

The chain couples TRBV9 to TRBJ2-5, with 9 positions matching TRBD1. This CDR3 is 16 amino acids long. The V segment lost 3 bases and the J segment 2 bases; nucleotides outside the gene matches: 8. Germline V gives CDR1 SGDLS, CDR2 YYNGEE. CDR3 DNA: TGTGCCAGCAGCGACAGGGGGCGCTTCGGGCAAGAGACCCAGTACTTC. It codes for CASSDRGRFGQETQYF.

This clone showed up just once. The J gene is TRBJ2-3, the V gene TRBV2; D not certain. CDR1 is SNHLY, CDR2 FYNNEI, per germline. The CDR3 length is 13 residues. V was shortened by 4 bases and J by 3 bases, with 8 bases between the two germline ends. The CDR3 loop reads CASSAGMTDTQYF. The CDR3, as DNA: TGTGCCAGCAGTGCAGGAATGACAGATACGCAGTATTTT.

This rearrangement joins TRBV6-4 to TRBJ1-5; the D is unclear. Between the trimmed V and J ends, which lost 6 bases and 11 bases, there was a span of 20 bases. This CDR3 has 14 amino acids. Germline-derived CDR1 and CDR2 are MRHNA and SNTAGT. CDR3 region: CASSPESSGSAQHF. The CDR3 nucleotides read TGTGCCAGCAGCCCGGAGAGTTCTGGATCAGCCCAGCATTTT.

This chain uses TRBV27 with TRBJ2-7, with 8 bases that match TRBD1. This CDR3 contains 14 residues. V dropped 1 base and J dropped 7; count of bases not matched to a gene: 6. CDR1 and CDR2 (germline): MNHEY, SMNVEV (reference sequence). The CDR3 DNA follows: TGTGCCAGCAGTTTATTCGGGACAGGTGAAGAGCAGTACTTC. Translating it yields CASSLFGTGEEQYF.

The V call is TRBV29-1, the J call TRBJ1-5; no firm D call. This CDR3 has 13 residues. V gave up 4 bases and J gave up 7 bases, with 14 bases separating them. Looked up from germline, CDR1 is SQVTM and CDR2 is ANQGSEA. CDR3 sequence: CSVADTPGQPQHF. CDR3 DNA: TGCAGCGTTGCAGACACTCCTGGGCAGCCCCAGCATTTT.

The genes are TRBV4-3 and TRBJ1-2; TRBD1 might be the D (5 bases). Germline lookup yields CDR1 LGHNA and CDR2 YSLEER. Trimming pared 1 base from V and 4 bases from J, leaving 16 bases between. CDR3 length: 16 amino acids. The CDR3 DNA is TGCGCCAGCAGCCAAGTTTATGGCAGGGTCGGCTATGGCTACACCTTC. This codes for CASSQVYGRVGYGYTF.

The chain recombines TRBV9 with TRBJ2-3; possible D gene TRBD2, 6 bases. V was trimmed by 3 bases and J by 0 bases, leaving 11 bases between them. CDR1 is SGDLS, CDR2 YYNGEE, per germline. This CDR3 has 15 residues. CDR3 nucleotides: TGTGCCAGCAGCGCATATAGCGGTAGCACAGATACGCAGTATTTT. Its translation: CASSAYSGSTDTQYF.

V is TRBV9 and J is TRBJ1-3; D unclear. The CDR3 runs 18 residues. Trimming stripped 1 base from V and 0 bases from J, with 17 bases between. CDR1 and CDR2 from the germline V gene are SGDLS and YYNGEE. The CDR3 nucleotides are TGTGCCAGCAGCGTATTAGATGTTGGCGCACCCTCTGGAAACACCATATATTTT. Translation gives CASSVLDVGAPSGNTIYF.

The chain combines TRBV30 with TRBJ1-4, with a tentative D call TRBD1 (6 bases). V lost 1 base, J lost 3 bases, and 15 bases lay in between. Per germline, CDR1 GTSNPN and CDR2 SVGIG (reference sequence). This CDR3 region has 16 residues. CDR3 sequence: CAWSGSAGAANEKLFF. The CDR3 DNA is TGTGCCTGGAGTGGGTCGGCAGGGGCCGCTAATGAAAAACTGTTTTTT.

Turning to this clone: The sample contains more than one DNA sequence encoding this CDR3. J is TRBJ2-1 and V is TRBV28; tentatively, D is TRBD2 (6 bases). CDR3 length: 13 residues. Germline CDR1 and CDR2: MDHEN and SYDVKM. V was cut by 3 bases and J by 4 bases, with 7 bases left in between. The CDR3 sequence: CASSLGGYNEQFF. In DNA form, the CDR3 reads TGTGCCAGCAGTTTGGGGGGTTACAATGAGCAGTTCTTC.

This chain uses TRBV2 with TRBJ2-5; a weak D match, TRBD2 (5 bases). Germline V gene data show CDR1 as SNHLY and CDR2 as FYNNEI. The germline V and J ends were trimmed by 4 bases and 5 bases, with 14 bases remaining between them. This CDR3 has 14 residues. The CDR3 sequence is CASSVGTEEETQYF. The CDR3, as DNA: TGTGCCAGCAGTGTGGGCACGGAGGAGGAGACCCAGTACTTC.

The V call is TRBV5-1, the J call TRBJ1-1; D call uncertain. CDR1 is SGHRS and CDR2 is YFSETQ in the germline V gene. The ends were cut back, 3 bases at V and 0 bases at J, with 9 bases in the middle. There are 14 residues in the CDR3. CDR3 amino acids: CASSSAPLNTEAFF. The CDR3 region has the DNA TGCGCCAGCAGCTCCGCACCCTTGAACACTGAAGCTTTCTTT.

The chain joins TRBV18 to TRBJ2-3, with TRBD2 identical over 9 bases. Germline V gene lookup returns CDR1 KGHSH and CDR2 LQKENI. The CDR3 consists of 18 residues. J lost 3 bases, V lost 4 bases, and 14 bases had no gene match. This chain's CDR3 is CASSLKRAGGLRTDTQYF. The CDR3, as DNA: TGTGCCAGCTCACTGAAGAGGGCGGGGGGGCTGAGGACAGATACGCAGTATTTT.

The genes are TRBV27 and TRBJ2-7; D may be TRBD1 (6 bases). Per germline, CDR1 MNHEY and CDR2 SMNVEV (reference sequence). The V end lost 8 bases, the J end lost 2 bases, and 13 bases lay between the germline ends. This CDR3 region has 13 residues. CDR3 region: CASGGGIPYEQYF. CDR3 DNA: TGTGCCAGCGGTGGGGGCATCCCCTACGAGCAGTACTTC.

This clone was seen ten or more times. The chain employs TRBV9 and TRBJ2-5; 7 positions match TRBD2. The CDR3 length is 15 residues. V lost 4 bases to trimming and J lost 2 bases; unmatched junction nucleotides: 8. Germline V CDR1 and CDR2: SGDLS, YYNGEE. The CDR3 bases are TGTGCCAGCAGCTCAGTCGGGGGGTCTCAAGAGACCCAGTACTTC. This gives the protein CASSSVGGSQETQYF. The full variable domain, its missing parts supplied by reference TRBV9 and TRBJ2-5, is DSGVTQTPKHLITATGQRVTLRCSPRSGDLSVYWYQQSLDQGLQFLIQYYNGEERAKGNILERFSAQQFPDLHSELNLSSLELGDSALYFCASSSVGGSQETQYFGPGTRLLVL.